These T cell receptor beta chains were read from a single sample in a study of Graves' ophthalmopathy and Graves' hyperthyroidism. TCRdb fed the multiplex PCR reads into MiXCR, producing one record per CDR3 protein. The sample holds 350,000 to 400,000 distinct CDR3 sequences; around 16% are singletons and the top ten take around 1.4%. Material: peripheral blood. These receptors were taken from a woman aged 18-29 years with Graves' ophthalmopathy. Both conserved end residues are part of each CDR3. The order of the fields is CDR3 length, D gene, clone size, V gene, J gene, CDR3 DNA, CDR3 protein. A D gene is named only where the DNA matches it firmly. A row's size may be missing; if present it is once, few, many or a size class.

>14|.|many|TRBV20-1|TRBJ2-2
TGCAGTGCTAGGGCCAGCCCGAACACCGGGGAGCTGTTTTTT
CSARASPNTGELFF
>16|TRBD1|many|TRBV12-3/TRBV12-4|TRBJ1-4
TGTGCCAGCAGTTCCCAGGGGGGCAGAACTAATGAAAAACTGTTTTTT
CASSSQGGRTNEKLFF
>14|.|many|TRBV5-1|TRBJ2-6
TGCGCCAGCAGCCCCGGGACTTTTGCCAACGTCCTGACTTTC
CASSPGTFANVLTF
>15|.|many|TRBV30|TRBJ2-5
TGTGCCTGGGGACCGGGACGGAGCTTCCAAGAGACCCAGTACTTC
CAWGPGRSFQETQYF
>13|TRBD1|many|TRBV20-1|TRBJ2-7
TGCAGTGCTAGCTACAGGGGGGTCTACGAGCAGTACTTC
CSASYRGVYEQYF
>15|.|many|TRBV14|TRBJ1-1
TGTGCCAGCAGCCAAGAGGGCAGGGTTTTCACTGAAGCTTTCTTC
CASSQEGRVFTEAFF
>18|.|many|TRBV6-4|TRBJ1-5
TGTGCCAGCACCTTAGACCGCGGGCCGTACGATAGCAATCAGCCCCAGCATTTT
CASTLDRGPYDSNQPQHF
>14|.|many|TRBV19|TRBJ2-7
TGTGCCAGTAGTACCAGCGGAGGGGGTTACGAGCAGTACTTC
CASSTSGGGYEQYF
>13|TRBD1|.|TRBV2|TRBJ1-1
TGTGCCAGCAGGTATGACAGGGCCACTGAAGCTTTCTTT
CASRYDRATEAFF
>15|TRBD1|many|TRBV4-1|TRBJ2-7
TGCGCCAGCAGCCAAGAGGGGACAGGGAGAGGCGAGCAGTACTTC
CASSQEGTGRGEQYF
>12|.|many|TRBV18|TRBJ1-1
TGTGCCAGCTCACCACCGGAATCCAGGGCTTTCTTT
CASSPPESRAFF
>13|.|many|TRBV6-2/TRBV6-3|TRBJ1-1
TGTGCCAGCAGCCCCGACAGACCGGTTGAAGCTTTCTTT
CASSPDRPVEAFF
>18|.|many|TRBV20-1|TRBJ2-6
TGCAGTGCTAGAGATCGGGCAGGGGGGCCCTCTGGGGCCAACGTCCTGACTTTC
CSARDRAGGPSGANVLTF
>17|.|many|TRBV28|TRBJ2-7
TGTGCCAGCAGTCTATCGATCCCGAGCAGGTCGGGGTACGAGCAGTACTTC
CASSLSIPSRSGYEQYF
>14|.|many|TRBV6-2/TRBV6-3|TRBJ1-5
TGTGCCAGCAGGCCTCCAGTGTTTAATCAGCCCCAGCATTTT
CASRPPVFNQPQHF
>15|.|many|TRBV7-2|TRBJ1-6
TGTGCCAGCAGCGACCGGGACGGTGGGAATTCACCCCTCCACTTT
CASSDRDGGNSPLHF
>18|.|many|TRBV30|TRBJ1-1
TGTGCCTGGAGTGTAGTGGTGGACCGAAACTTCATGAACACTGAAGCTTTCTTT
CAWSVVVDRNFMNTEAFF
>13|TRBD1|many|TRBV7-9|TRBJ2-7
TGTGCCAGCAGCTTAAGGACAGGGGACGAGCAGTACTTC
CASSLRTGDEQYF
>16|TRBD2|.|TRBV7-9|TRBJ2-5
TGTGCCAGCAGCTTAGGACTAGCGGGAATGGAAGAGACCCAGTACTTC
CASSLGLAGMEETQYF
>14|.|.|TRBV5-1|TRBJ1-1
TGCGCCAGCAGCTTTAGGGGCCCGAACACTGAAGCTTTCTTT
CASSFRGPNTEAFF
>15|TRBD1|many|TRBV19|TRBJ2-7
TGTGCCAGTAGCCACCAGGGGACAGGGGACTACGAGCAGTACTTC
CASSHQGTGDYEQYF
>16|TRBD2|many|TRBV6-1|TRBJ2-5
TGTGCCAGCAGTGAAGTGGGACTAGCGACCCAAGAGACCCAGTACTTC
CASSEVGLATQETQYF
>10|.|many|TRBV20-1|TRBJ1-1
TGCAGTGCTAGAGATGTTGAAGCTTTCTTT
CSARDVEAFF
>13|.|.|TRBV29-1|TRBJ2-7
TGCAGCGTCTACTCCGGGAGCGATTACGAGCAGTACTTC
CSVYSGSDYEQYF